A single sample gave rise to the 22 T cell receptor beta chains below, sequenced in a study of CD8 T cells in ankylosing spondylitis. Using its own MiXCR run on the 5' RACE reads, TCRdb lists one record per CDR3 protein. The repertoire has roughly 250,000 distinct CDR3 sequences, 8% to 11% of them found once; the top ten carry about 2.5%. The sequencing input was blood, either unsorted or a sorted T cell fraction (not recorded which). The receptors originated from a male donor with ankylosing spondylitis or in good health (not recorded which).

This clonotype occurred many times. The chain couples TRBV6-2 or TRBV6-3 to TRBJ2-7; no clear D. CDR1 and CDR2 (germline): MNHEY, SVGEGT. There are 13 residues in the CDR3. V was pared by 6 bases and J by 7 bases, with 16 bases between. The CDR3: CASSTNGPREQYF. The CDR3 coding sequence is TGTGCCAGCAGCACTAACGGGCCGCGGGAGCAGTACTTC.

This clonotype was observed at least ten times. The chain joins TRBV24-1 to TRBJ2-1, with 7 bases that match TRBD2. CDR1 is KGHDR and CDR2 is SFDVKD in the germline V gene. Germline trimming cut 7 bases from V and 5 bases from J; bases unmatched to any gene: 7. This CDR3 contains 14 residues. CDR3 bases: TGTGCCACCAGCCCGGGACTAATTAACAATGAGCAGTTCTTC. Its translation: CATSPGLINNEQFF.

This clonotype has only a few counts. CDR3 sequence: CASSDEQGMWSTEAFF. The CDR3 region has the DNA TGTGCCAGCAGTGATGAGCAGGGGATGTGGAGCACTGAAGCTTTCTTT. This chain links TRBV25-1 with TRBJ1-1; perhaps TRBD1 as D (6 bases). Germline values: CDR1 MGHDK, CDR2 SYGVNS. V shed 3 bases and J shed 4 bases, with 18 bases lying between them. The CDR3 extends over 16 amino acids.

This clonotype has ten or more counts. This chain joins TRBV6-5 and TRBJ1-6; unclear D gene. The length of the CDR3 is 15 residues. The V end was cut by 0 bases, the J end by 10 bases, with 13 bases between. Germline assignment: CDR1 MNHEY and CDR2 SVGAGI. The CDR3 sequence is CASSYSSKVLSPLHF. The CDR3 DNA is TGTGCCAGCAGTTACTCGAGTAAGGTCCTGTCACCCCTCCACTTT.

This clonotype occurred many times. The chain's CDR3 is CASSLERGLKQYF. For the CDR3, the DNA is TGTGCCAGCAGCTTAGAGAGGGGGCTTAAGCAGTATTTT. This chain links TRBV7-2 with TRBJ2-3; 7 positions match TRBD1. Germline CDR1 reads SGHTA; CDR2 reads FQGNSA. Trimming at V came to 1 base and at J to 11 bases, leaving 6 bases not matched to a gene. The length of the CDR3 is 13 residues. The entire variable domain, with the rest obtained from reference TRBV7-2 and TRBJ2-3, is as follows: GAGVSQSPSNKVTEKGKDVELRCDPISGHTALYWYRQSLGQGLEFLIYFQGNSAPDKSGLPSDRFSAERTGGSVSTLTIQRTQQEDSAVYLCASSLERGLKQYFGPGTRLTVL.

The chain uses TRBV6-2 or TRBV6-3 and TRBJ1-2, with D maybe TRBD1 (5 bases). The V gene lost 7 bases and the J gene lost 4 bases, with 13 bases spanning the gap. Germline CDR1 is MNHEY and CDR2 is SVGEGT. The CDR3 covers 13 residues. DNA of the CDR3: TGTGCCAGCACTACGGGACGGATCTATGGCTACACCTTC. It yields the protein CASTTGRIYGYTF.

This clonotype was detected ten times or more. V is TRBV2 and J is TRBJ2-4, with D perhaps TRBD1 (5 bases). The CDR3 totals 14 residues. Per germline, CDR1 SNHLY and CDR2 FYNNEI. V shed 6 bases and J shed 3 bases, with 12 bases lying between them. CDR3 amino acids: CASRLRVGKNIQYF. DNA of the CDR3: TGTGCCAGCAGGCTCAGGGTAGGCAAAAACATTCAGTACTTC.

The CDR3 sequence is CASSRDEPNTEAFF. CDR3 bases: TGTGCCAGCAGCAGGGACGAACCGAACACTGAAGCTTTCTTT. The chain recombines TRBV3-1 with TRBJ1-1; a possible D gene is TRBD1 (5 bases). Germline CDR1 reads LGHDT; CDR2 reads YNNKEL (reference sequence). Between the trimmed V and J ends, which lost 5 bases and 1 base, there was a span of 11 bases. The CDR3 is 14 residues long.

The chain links TRBV25-1 to TRBJ2-1; 8 positions agree with TRBD2. Trimming cost V 5 bases and J 7 bases; bases outside gene matches: 4. The CDR3 runs to 13 residues. The germline CDR1 and CDR2 sequences are MGHDK and SYGVNS. The CDR3 loop is CASSPGTSNEQFF. The CDR3 DNA is TGTGCCAGCAGTCCCGGGACTAGTAATGAGCAGTTCTTC.

This clonotype was seen many times. The chain carries TRBV5-1 and TRBJ2-5; D is undetermined. Looked up from germline, CDR1 is SGHRS and CDR2 is YFSETQ. This CDR3 has 12 amino acids. Deletions cut 3 bases from V and 5 bases from J, with 8 bases between. CDR3 region: CASSSTVETQYF. CDR3 bases: TGCGCCAGCAGCTCAACGGTGGAGACCCAGTACTTC.

This clonotype was counted at least ten times. The chain uses TRBV6-5 and TRBJ2-1; weak D call: TRBD2 (5 bases). Per the germline V gene, CDR1 is MNHEY and CDR2 is SVGAGI. The CDR3 totals 13 residues. V was trimmed by 3 bases and J by 5 bases, leaving 8 bases between them. CDR3 region: CASSYLRDNEQFF. Written as DNA, the CDR3 is TGTGCCAGCAGTTATTTGAGGGACAATGAGCAGTTCTTC.

This clonotype was found many times. The rearrangement links TRBV29-1 to TRBJ2-3, with no clear D. Trimming pared 5 bases from V and 2 bases from J, leaving 5 bases between. This CDR3 is built from 11 residues. Germline V CDR1 and CDR2: SQVTM, ANQGSEA. The chain's CDR3 is CSVPITDTQYF. The CDR3 DNA sequence: TGCAGCGTTCCCATCACAGATACGCAGTATTTT.

This clonotype was detected ten times or more. The chain is built from TRBV5-1 and TRBJ1-5; D remains unclear. CDR1 is SGHRS and CDR2 is YFSETQ in the germline V gene. This CDR3 comprises 13 residues. Trimming took 0 bases from V and 4 from J, leaving 5 bases between them. CDR3 in DNA: TGCGCCAGCAGCTTGGACATGAATCAGCCCCAGCATTTT. Translation: CASSLDMNQPQHF.

This clonotype was observed a single time. The junction differs from germline at one of its ends, possibly a read error. The rearrangement uses TRBV12-3 or TRBV12-4 and TRBJ2-7; D tentatively reads TRBD1 or TRBD2 (5 bases each). The CDR3 spans 14 residues. The CDR3 loop is CASSLGGTHYDQYF. Written as DNA, the CDR3 is TGTGCCAGCAGTTTAGGAGGGACGCATTACGATCAGTACTTC.

In this sample, this clonotype turned up many times. J is TRBJ2-2 and V is TRBV3-1, with 9 nucleotides matching TRBD1. V lost 4 bases to trimming and J lost 0 bases; unmatched junction nucleotides: 0. The CDR3 covers 15 residues. The germline V gene has CDR1 LGHDT and CDR2 YNNKEL (reference sequence). The DNA for the CDR3 is TGTGCCAGCAGCCGACAGGGGGCGAACACCGGGGAGCTGTTTTTT. Its translation is CASSRQGANTGELFF.

In its sample, this clonotype was seen a few times. The chain is built from TRBV15 and TRBJ2-3; D ambiguous. Trimming took off 1 base at V and 4 bases at J, with 0 bases between the two ends. Germline CDR1 and CDR2: LNHNV and YYDKDF (reference sequence). This CDR3 contains 11 residues. The CDR3 DNA follows: TGTGCCACCAGCAGAGCAGATACGCAGTATTTT. It translates to CATSRADTQYF.

This clonotype occurred many times. This chain joins TRBV20-1 and TRBJ1-2; 7 bases fit TRBD1. CDR3 size: 11 residues. The trim removed 6 bases at V and 5 bases at J, leaving 3 bases unmatched. Germline-derived CDR1 and CDR2 are DFQATT and SNEGSKA (reference sequence). The CDR3 nucleotides read TGCAGTGCAGCGGACAGGTATGGCTACACCTTC. It encodes CSAADRYGYTF.

The V and J genes are TRBV5-1 and TRBJ2-5, with unresolved D. The V end lost 3 bases, the J end lost 1 base, and 7 bases lay between the germline ends. Germline V CDR1 and CDR2: SGHRS, YFSETQ. The length of the CDR3 is 13 residues. CDR3 amino acids: CASSWDLQETQYF. The CDR3 region has the DNA TGCGCCAGCAGCTGGGATCTCCAAGAGACCCAGTACTTC.

On this clonotype itself: This clone may be a read error of a much larger clone one base away. This chain uses TRBV5-5 with TRBJ1-5; D uncertain. This CDR3 spans 15 amino acids. Germline CDR1 and CDR2: SGHKS and YYEKEE (reference sequence). This CDR3 reads CTSSLDGSANQPQHF. CDR3 DNA: TGTACCAGCAGCTTGGACGGATCGGCAAATCAGCCCCAGCATTTT.

This clonotype was counted at least ten times. The gene calls are TRBV3-1 and TRBJ2-7; D might be TRBD1 (6 bases). Looked up from germline, CDR1 is LGHDT and CDR2 is YNNKEL (reference sequence). V shed 1 base and J shed 1 base, with 14 bases lying between them. The CDR3 is 16 residues long. The CDR3 sequence: CASSQAATGWSYEQYF. The CDR3 DNA is TGTGCCAGCAGCCAAGCGGCTACAGGGTGGTCCTACGAGCAGTACTTC.

This clonotype was recorded at least ten times. This chain uses TRBV6-1 with TRBJ2-5; 7 bases are a match to TRBD2. CDR3 length equals 15 residues. V lost 5 bases and J lost 2; bases outside the gene matches: 8. Per germline, CDR1 MNHNS and CDR2 SASEGT. The DNA of the CDR3 is TGTGCCAGCAGTCCTTTTGCGGGGGTTCAAGAGACCCAGTACTTC. Translating gives CASSPFAGVQETQYF.

This clonotype appeared many times. The rearrangement links TRBV15 to TRBJ2-2; 8 bases map to TRBD1. Trimming at V came to 4 bases and at J to 0 bases, leaving 7 bases not matched to a gene. CDR3 length: 17 amino acids. Germline V CDR1 and CDR2: LNHNV, YYDKDF (reference sequence). CDR3 sequence (DNA): TGTGCCACCAGCACCCCTCGGGACAGGCCGAACACCGGGGAGCTGTTTTTT. As protein: CATSTPRDRPNTGELFF. The whole variable domain, filled in from reference TRBV15 and TRBJ2-2, reads DAMVIQNPRYQVTQFGKPVTLSCSQTLNHNVMYWYQQKSSQAPKLLFHYYDKDFNNEADTPDNFQSRRPNTSFCFLDIRSPGLGDTAMYLCATSTPRDRPNTGELFFGEGSRLTVL.